This T cell receptor (beta chain) originates from a study of CD8+ T cells in alopecia areata. The wider study: Affected scalp percentage gauged treated patients' severity. Study-wide results and caveats: Tofacitinib did not eliminate many expanded lesional clones from scalp or blood. Within the top 100, expanded CD8+ clones significantly decreased with tofacitinib, as did scalp clonality.

Treatment given: oral pan-JAK inhibitor, 5-10 mg twice daily. Sorted populations comprised CD4+ and CD8+ T cells obtained from PBMCs. RNA extraction was followed by reverse transcription into cDNA, which acted as the sequencing template. Produced via immunoSEQ multiplex PCR; TCRdb's table is partial and in-frame only. The sample has 85,000 to 95,000 clones, 60% to 80% seen once. Concerning this clone: Its cognate antigen is unknown. A much larger clone is a single base away; this may be a read error.

This sample comprised CD8+ T cells sorted from blood, obtained around week 46, from a patient treated with tofacitinib. The receptor comes from a human donor with alopecia areata.

The CDR3 here is CASSQTGKTEAFF. As DNA, the CDR3 is TGCGCCAGCAGCCAAACAGGGAAGACTGAAGCTTTCTTT. The rearrangement joins TRBV5-1 to TRBJ1-1; perhaps TRBD1 as D (6 bases). Germline CDR1 and CDR2: SGHRS and YFSETQ. CDR3 length: 13 residues. Trimming left V 4 bases short and J 5 bases short, with 12 bases between.